This TCR beta chain was identified in a study of blood T cell repertoires in COVID-19. Study details: PBMCs, B-cell-depleted T cells, or T cells were the source of the cDNA or gDNA that made up the material.

V was clipped by 4 bases and J by 6 bases, with 13 bases between them. This CDR3 comprises 14 residues. The germline V gene encodes CDR1 LNHDA and CDR2 SQIVND (reference sequence). Participants were aged about 18 to 100 years, lived in around 22 US areas, and enrolled virtually. Data came from immunoSEQ multiplex PCR; TCRdb stores just in-frame clones and leaves some out. The sample lists about 230,000 clones; 88% were seen once. Sequenced material: PBMCs or T cells enriched from blood (not recorded which). This clonotype was sampled from a woman aged 40-49 years with acute COVID-19. This sequence joins TRBV19 and TRBJ1-5; tentatively, D is TRBD1 (6 bases). The CDR3, as DNA: TGTGCCAGTAGTACTCAGGACAGTCGTCAGCCCCAGCATTTT. Translating gives CASSTQDSRQPQHF.